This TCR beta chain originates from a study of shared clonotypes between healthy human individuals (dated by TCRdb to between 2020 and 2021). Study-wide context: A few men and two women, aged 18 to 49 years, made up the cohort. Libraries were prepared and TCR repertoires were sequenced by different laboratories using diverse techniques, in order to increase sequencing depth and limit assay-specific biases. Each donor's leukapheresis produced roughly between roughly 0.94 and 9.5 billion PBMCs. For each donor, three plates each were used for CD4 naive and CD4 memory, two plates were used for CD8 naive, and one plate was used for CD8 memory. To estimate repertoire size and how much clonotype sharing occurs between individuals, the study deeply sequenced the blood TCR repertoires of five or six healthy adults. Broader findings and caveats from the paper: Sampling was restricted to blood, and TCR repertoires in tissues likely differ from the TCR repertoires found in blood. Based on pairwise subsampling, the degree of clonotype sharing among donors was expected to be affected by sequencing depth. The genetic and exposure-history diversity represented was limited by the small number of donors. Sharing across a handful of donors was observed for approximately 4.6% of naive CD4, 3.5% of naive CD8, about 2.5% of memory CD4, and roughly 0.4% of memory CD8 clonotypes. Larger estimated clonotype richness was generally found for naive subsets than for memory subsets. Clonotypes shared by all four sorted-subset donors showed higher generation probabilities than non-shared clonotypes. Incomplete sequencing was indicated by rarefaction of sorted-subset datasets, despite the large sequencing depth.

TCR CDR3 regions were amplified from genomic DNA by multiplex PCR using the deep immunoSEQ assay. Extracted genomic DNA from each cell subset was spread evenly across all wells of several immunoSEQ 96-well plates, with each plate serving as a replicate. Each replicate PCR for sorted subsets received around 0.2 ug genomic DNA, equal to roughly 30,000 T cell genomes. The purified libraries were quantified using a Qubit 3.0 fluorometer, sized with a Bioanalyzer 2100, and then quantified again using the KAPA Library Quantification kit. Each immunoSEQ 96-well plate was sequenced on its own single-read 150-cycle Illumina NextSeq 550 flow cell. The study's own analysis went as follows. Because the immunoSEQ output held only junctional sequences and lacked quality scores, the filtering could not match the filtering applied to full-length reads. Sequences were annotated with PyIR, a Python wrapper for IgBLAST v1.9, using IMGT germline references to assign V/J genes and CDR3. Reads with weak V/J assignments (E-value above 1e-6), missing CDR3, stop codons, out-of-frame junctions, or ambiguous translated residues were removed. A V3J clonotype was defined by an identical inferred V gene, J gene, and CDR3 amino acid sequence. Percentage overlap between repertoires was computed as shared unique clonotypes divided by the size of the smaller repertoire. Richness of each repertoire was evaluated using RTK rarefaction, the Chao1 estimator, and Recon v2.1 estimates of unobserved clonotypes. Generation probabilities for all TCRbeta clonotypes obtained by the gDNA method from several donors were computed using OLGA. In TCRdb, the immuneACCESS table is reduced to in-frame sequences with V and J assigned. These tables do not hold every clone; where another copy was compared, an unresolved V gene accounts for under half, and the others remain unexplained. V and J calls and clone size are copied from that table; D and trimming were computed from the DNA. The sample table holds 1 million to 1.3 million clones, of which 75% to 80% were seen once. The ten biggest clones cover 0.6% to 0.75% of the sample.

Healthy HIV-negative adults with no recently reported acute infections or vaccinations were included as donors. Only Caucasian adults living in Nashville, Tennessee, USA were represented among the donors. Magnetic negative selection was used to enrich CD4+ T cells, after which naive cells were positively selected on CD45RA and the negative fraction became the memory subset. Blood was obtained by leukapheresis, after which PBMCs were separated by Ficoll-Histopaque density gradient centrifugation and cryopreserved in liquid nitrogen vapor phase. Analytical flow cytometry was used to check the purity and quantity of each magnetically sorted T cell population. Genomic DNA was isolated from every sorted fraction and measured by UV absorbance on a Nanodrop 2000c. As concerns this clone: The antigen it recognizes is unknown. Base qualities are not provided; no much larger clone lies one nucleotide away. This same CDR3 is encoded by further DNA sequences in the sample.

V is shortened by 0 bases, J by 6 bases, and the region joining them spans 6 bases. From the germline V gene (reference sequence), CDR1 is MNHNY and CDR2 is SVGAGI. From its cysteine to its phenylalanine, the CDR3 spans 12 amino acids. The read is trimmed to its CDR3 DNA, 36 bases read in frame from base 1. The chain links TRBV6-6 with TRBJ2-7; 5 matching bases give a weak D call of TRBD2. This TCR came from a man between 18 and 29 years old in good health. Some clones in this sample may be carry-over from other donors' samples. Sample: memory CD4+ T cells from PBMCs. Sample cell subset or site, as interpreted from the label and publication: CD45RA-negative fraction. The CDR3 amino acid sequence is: CASSYSLGEQYF. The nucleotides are TGTGCCAGCAGTTACTCACTAGGCGAGCAGTACTTC.